This record looks at one T cell receptor (beta chain) sequence and its context. Original methodology: Amplified reference gene primers provided the basis for estimating nucleated cell counts. The protocol was immunoSEQ multiplex PCR, while the TCRdb copy is restricted to in-frame clones and leaves out a portion. V, J and clone size reflect that table, while D and trimming were determined from the DNA. The profile shows 250,000 to 300,000 clones, approximately 85% of them singletons. The sample belongs to a study of blood T cell repertoires in COVID-19. Study information: There were acute and convalescent COVID-19 samples, and they came from the United States, Italy and Spain.

Trimming cost V 6 bases and J 1 base, with 14 bases left between them. CDR1 is PRHDT and CDR2 is FYEKMQ in the germline V gene (reference sequence). The CDR3 extends over 15 amino acids. The study recruited people aged roughly 18 to 95 years across around 24 US areas. Researchers sorted participants into cohorts using their self-reported clinical history. V and J are TRBV13 and TRBJ2-3, with D possibly matching TRBD2 (6 bases). The sample was PBMCs or T cells enriched from blood (not recorded which). This receptor was taken from a woman between 45 and 65 years old who had recovered from COVID-19. CDR3 loop: CASRGREWGTDTQYF. CDR3 nucleotides: TGTGCCAGCAGGGGACGGGAGTGGGGCACAGATACGCAGTATTTT.